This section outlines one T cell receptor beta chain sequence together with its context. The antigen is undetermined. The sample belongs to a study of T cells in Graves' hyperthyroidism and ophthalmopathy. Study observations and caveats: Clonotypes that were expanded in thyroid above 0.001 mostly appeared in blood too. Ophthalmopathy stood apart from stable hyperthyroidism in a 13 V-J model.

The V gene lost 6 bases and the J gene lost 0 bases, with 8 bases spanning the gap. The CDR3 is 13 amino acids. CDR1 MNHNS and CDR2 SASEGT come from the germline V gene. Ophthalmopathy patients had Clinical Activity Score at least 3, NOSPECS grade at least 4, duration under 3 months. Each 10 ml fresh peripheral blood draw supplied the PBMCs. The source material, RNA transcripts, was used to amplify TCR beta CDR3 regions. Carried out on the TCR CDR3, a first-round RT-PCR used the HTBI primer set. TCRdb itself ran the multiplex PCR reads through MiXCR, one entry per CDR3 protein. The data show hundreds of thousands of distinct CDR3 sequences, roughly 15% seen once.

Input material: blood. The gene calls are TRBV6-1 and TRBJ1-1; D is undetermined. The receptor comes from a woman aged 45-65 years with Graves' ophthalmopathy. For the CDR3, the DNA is TGTGCCAGCAGAGCGTGGATGAACACTGAAGCTTTCTTT. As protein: CASRAWMNTEAFF.